What follows are 31 T cell receptor beta chains derived from one specimen sequenced in a study of shared clonotypes between healthy human individuals. Repertoires were generated with immunoSEQ multiplex PCR, while TCRdb's copy carries only in-frame clones and drops some. The table includes 2 million to 3 million clones, around nine tenths detected once. Sequenced input: naive CD4+ T cells sorted from blood. Subset indicated: CD45RA+ positively selected. The receptor set was obtained from a young man in good health.

This chain uses TRBV18 with TRBJ2-1; a weak D match, TRBD1 (6 bases). V lost 1 base and J lost 6, with 10 bases in between. Germline V gene data show CDR1 as KGHSH and CDR2 as LQKENI. This CDR3 has 14 residues. CDR3 DNA: TGTGCCAGCTCACCACTTACAGGGCCCAATGAGCAGTTCTTC. Translating gives CASSPLTGPNEQFF. The entire variable domain, with the rest obtained from reference TRBV18 and TRBJ2-1, is as follows: NAGVMQNPRHLVRRRGQEARLRCSPMKGHSHVYWYRQLPEEGLKFMVYLQKENIIDESGMPKERFSAEFPKEGPSILRIQQVVRGDSAAYFCASSPLTGPNEQFFGPGTRLTVL.

The chain couples TRBV18 to TRBJ2-7, with 7 positions matching TRBD1. Germline CDR1 and CDR2: KGHSH and LQKENI. V trimming: 3 bases; J trimming: 0 bases; junction bases outside the gene matches: 11. The length of the CDR3 is 17 residues. The CDR3 DNA follows: TGTGCCAGCTCACCCGGGACAGCCTGGGTTACCTCCTACGAGCAGTACTTC. This codes for CASSPGTAWVTSYEQYF.

The gene calls are TRBV2 and TRBJ1-2; D is possibly TRBD1 (6 bases). The CDR3 consists of 13 residues. Between the trimmed V and J ends, which lost 9 bases and 7 bases, there was a span of 18 bases. The germline gives CDR1 SNHLY, CDR2 FYNNEI. As DNA, the CDR3 is TGTGCCAGTGCCGGGGGGCGTGTGAGTGGCTACACCTTC. It yields the protein CASAGGRVSGYTF.

As for this clone: This same CDR3 is encoded by further DNA sequences in the sample. This rearrangement joins TRBV9 to TRBJ2-1; D not certain. With 4 bases removed from V and 4 bases from J, the gap between germline ends came to 12 bases. The CDR3 is 14 amino acids. Germline CDR1 is SGDLS and CDR2 is YYNGEE. The CDR3, as DNA: TGTGCCAGCAGCACAAGGACGGGTTACAATGAGCAGTTCTTC. Residues: CASSTRTGYNEQFF.

The CDR3 region is CASSLVGLAETTGELFF. CDR3 coding DNA: TGTGCCAGCAGCTTGGTTGGGTTAGCGGAGACCACCGGGGAGCTGTTTTTT. V and J are TRBV5-6 and TRBJ2-2; possible D gene TRBD2, 6 bases. The V gene's germline CDR1 is SGHDT and CDR2 YYEEEE. V dropped 0 bases and J dropped 4 bases, with 16 bases sitting between them. The CDR3 has 17 amino acids.

Points on this clone: The sample holds other DNA sequences that translate to the same CDR3. CDR3 nucleotides: TGTGCCAGCAGCCTCCCCGGTCTAGCCGGTAACACCGGGGAGCTGTTTTTT. This gives the protein CASSLPGLAGNTGELFF. J is TRBJ2-2 and V is TRBV5-4; D perhaps matches TRBD2 (5 bases). The CDR3 runs to 17 residues. The germline V gene encodes CDR1 SGHNT and CDR2 YYREEE (reference sequence). V was shortened by 4 bases and J by 2 bases, with 18 bases between the two germline ends.

The rearrangement links TRBV4-1 to TRBJ1-5, with D possibly being TRBD1 (5 bases). Germline V CDR1 and CDR2: MGHRA, YSYEKL. This CDR3 contains 16 residues. Trimming took 3 bases from V and 3 from J, leaving 15 bases between them. This CDR3 reads CASSHLGQGFNQPQHF. The CDR3 DNA reads TGCGCCAGCAGCCACCTTGGGCAGGGTTTCAATCAGCCCCAGCATTTT.

This chain uses TRBV9 with TRBJ1-2, with D possibly TRBD1 on 6 matching bases. Trimming shortened V by 4 bases and J by 6 bases, and 16 bases separated the two germline ends. Germline values: CDR1 SGDLS, CDR2 YYNGEE. The CDR3 covers 14 residues. The CDR3 loop reads CASSPGDRTHGYTF. In DNA form, the CDR3 reads TGTGCCAGCAGCCCCGGAGACAGGACACATGGCTACACCTTC.

V gene TRBV7-9 combines with J gene TRBJ2-3; no clear D gene. The V and J ends lost 5 bases and 1 base respectively, with 7 bases between them. This CDR3 is 13 amino acids long. Germline lookup yields CDR1 SEHNR and CDR2 FQNEAQ (reference sequence). The CDR3 DNA sequence: TGTGCCAGCAGCCCCGACGGCACAGATACGCAGTATTTT. Protein sequence: CASSPDGTDTQYF.

CDR3 sequence (DNA): TGCAGCGTTCAGGATCGAGGGTCTGGCTACACCTTC. Translating gives CSVQDRGSGYTF. This chain joins TRBV29-1 and TRBJ1-2; no reliable D call. The CDR3 runs 12 residues. Trimming left V 5 bases short and J 7 bases short, with 14 bases between. Germline V CDR1 and CDR2: SQVTM, ANQGSEA.

This clone showed up just once. The chain has TRBV18 and TRBJ2-2, with 7 bases identical to TRBD2. Germline V gene lookup returns CDR1 KGHSH and CDR2 LQKENI. CDR3 length: 17 amino acids. Trimming at V came to 3 bases and at J to 1 base, leaving 8 bases not matched to a gene. The CDR3 DNA reads TGTGCCAGCTCACCCCCCGGGGGGAGACTGAACACCGGGGAGCTGTTTTTT. Its protein is CASSPPGGRLNTGELFF.

The chain employs TRBV6-5 and TRBJ1-3; tentative D call: TRBD1 (6 bases). Trimming left V 6 bases short and J 0 bases short, with 12 bases between. CDR3 length: 15 residues. Per the germline V gene, CDR1 is MNHEY and CDR2 is SVGAGI. CDR3 nucleotide sequence: TGTGCCAGCAGCATCGACAGGATCTCTGGAAACACCATATATTTT. It specifies CASSIDRISGNTIYF.

The chain couples TRBV6-5 to TRBJ1-2, with TRBD1 as a possible D gene (5 bases). This CDR3 contains 13 residues. Trimming pared 7 bases from V and 0 bases from J, leaving 9 bases between. Germline CDR1 reads MNHEY; CDR2 reads SVGAGI. The CDR3 spells CASKTAANYGYTF. The CDR3 DNA is TGTGCCAGCAAGACAGCTGCTAACTATGGCTACACCTTC.

This sequence joins TRBV27 and TRBJ1-5; maybe TRBD1 (6 bases). The germline CDR1 and CDR2 sequences are MNHEY and SMNVEV (reference sequence). The CDR3 runs to 12 residues. Trimming stripped 10 bases from V and 7 bases from J, with 14 bases between. CDR3 protein: CATGVGAQPQHF. CDR3 nucleotides: TGTGCCACCGGGGTGGGGGCGCAGCCCCAGCATTTT.

The genes are TRBV2 and TRBJ1-1, with D tentatively TRBD1 (5 bases). The length of the CDR3 is 15 residues. V lost 6 bases and J 0 bases, leaving 14 bases between the germline ends. CDR1 is SNHLY and CDR2 is FYNNEI in the germline V gene. The chain's CDR3 is CASRTRGNMNTEAFF. CDR3 nucleotide sequence: TGTGCCAGCAGAACTAGGGGTAACATGAACACTGAAGCTTTCTTT.

This chain joins TRBV11-2 and TRBJ1-4; 9 nucleotides match TRBD1. V was clipped by 6 bases and J by 8 bases; unmatched bases: 10. CDR1 is SGHAT, CDR2 FQNNGV, per germline. This CDR3 region has 15 residues. The CDR3 coding sequence is TGTGCCAGCAGTTGGGGGACAGGGCGGTTAGAAAAACTGTTTTTT. Translated: CASSWGTGRLEKLFF.

Notes on this clone: At the DNA level, this CDR3 is encoded by other sequences in the same sample as well. This chain links TRBV2 with TRBJ2-2; the D is unclear. The V and J ends lost 6 bases and 2 bases respectively, with 7 bases between them. The length of the CDR3 is 13 residues. CDR1 is SNHLY and CDR2 is FYNNEI in the germline V gene. The CDR3 loop reads CASSPTNTGELFF. DNA of the CDR3: TGTGCCAGCAGCCCGACTAACACCGGGGAGCTGTTTTTT.

The rearrangement links TRBV11-2 to TRBJ2-5, with 10 positions matching TRBD2. Germline trimming cut 5 bases from V and 11 bases from J; bases unmatched to any gene: 14. The length of the CDR3 is 15 residues. Germline CDR1 is SGHAT and CDR2 is FQNNGV. This CDR3 is CASSQWSGRAGEQYF. The CDR3 nucleotides read TGTGCCAGCAGCCAGTGGAGCGGGAGGGCCGGGGAGCAGTACTTC.

The genes are TRBV2 and TRBJ2-7, with D possibly being TRBD1 or TRBD2 (5 bases each). Trimming stripped 5 bases from V and 2 bases from J, with 16 bases between. In germline, CDR1 is SNHLY, CDR2 FYNNEI. The CDR3 has 15 residues. CDR3 sequence (DNA): TGTGCCAGCAGTATCGGGACGGTAGGAGCCTACGAGCAGTACTTC. It specifies CASSIGTVGAYEQYF.

On this clone: This sample includes further DNA sequences coding for the same CDR3. The chain couples TRBV9 to TRBJ2-7; D is unresolved. The CDR3 has 11 residues. Germline V lookup: CDR1 SGDLS, CDR2 YYNGEE. V lost 2 bases, J lost 7 bases, and 7 bases lay in between. The DNA of the CDR3 is TGTGCCAGCAGCGTCGGTCGGGAGCAGTACTTC. This gives the protein CASSVGREQYF.

The rearrangement joins TRBV2 to TRBJ1-6; D is uncertain. Germline V gene data show CDR1 as SNHLY and CDR2 as FYNNEI. The CDR3 spans 16 residues. V lost 2 bases and J 9 bases, leaving 17 bases between the germline ends. CDR3 in amino acids: CASSESWSGAGSPLHF. The CDR3 nucleotides are TGTGCCAGCAGTGAAAGTTGGTCCGGCGCGGGTTCACCCCTCCACTTT.

Comments on this clone: The sample holds other DNA sequences that translate to the same CDR3. This chain connects TRBV29-1 to TRBJ2-7, with a tentative D call TRBD1 (5 bases). The CDR3 sequence is 11 residues long. Germline lookup yields CDR1 SQVTM and CDR2 ANQGSEA. V lost 4 bases and J 5 bases, leaving 9 bases between the germline ends. CDR3 in DNA: TGCAGCGTTGCCAGGGCCGACGAGCAGTACTTC. Its protein product is CSVARADEQYF.

J is TRBJ2-2 and V is TRBV6-5, with unresolved D. Germline CDR1 reads MNHEY; CDR2 reads SVGAGI. CDR3 length: 12 residues. V gave up 5 bases and J gave up 3 bases, with 4 bases separating them. Here the CDR3 DNA reads TGTGCCAGCAGTATCGACACCGGGGAGCTGTTTTTT. Its translation: CASSIDTGELFF.

On this clone: The sample holds other DNA sequences that translate to the same CDR3. This chain joins TRBV7-2 and TRBJ2-7; D might be TRBD1 (5 bases). With 1 base removed from V and 0 bases from J, the gap between germline ends came to 7 bases. CDR1 and CDR2 from the germline V gene are SGHTA and FQGNSA. CDR3 length: 14 residues. The CDR3 reads CASSLDRSSYEQYF. DNA of the CDR3: TGTGCCAGCAGCTTAGACAGGTCCTCCTACGAGCAGTACTTC.

V usage is TRBV6-4 and J usage is TRBJ1-5; no reliable D call. Germline V gene lookup returns CDR1 MRHNA and CDR2 SNTAGT. V was pared by 0 bases and J by 0 bases, with 12 bases between. The CDR3 is 17 amino acids. The CDR3 coding sequence is TGTGCCAGCAGTGACTCGAAGAGGACGAATAGCAATCAGCCCCAGCATTTT. Protein: CASSDSKRTNSNQPQHF.

The chain combines TRBV28 with TRBJ2-3; 7 bases are shared with TRBD2. CDR1 is MDHEN and CDR2 is SYDVKM in the germline V gene. This CDR3 region has 17 residues. V lost 8 bases, J lost 6 bases, and 20 bases stayed unmatched. In DNA, the CDR3 is TGTGCCAGCGGGAGAGGGAATAAGCGGGGCCTAGGGGATACGCAGTATTTT. Its protein is CASGRGNKRGLGDTQYF.

CDR3 DNA: TGTGCCAGCAGGCCCGGGACTGGGAACACCGGGGAGCTGTTTTTT. Protein: CASRPGTGNTGELFF. The V and J genes are TRBV9 and TRBJ2-2; D possibly corresponds to TRBD2 (6 bases). Trimming left V 5 bases short and J 1 base short, with 12 bases between. Germline CDR1 SGDLS, CDR2 YYNGEE. This CDR3 spans 15 amino acids. Full variable domain (missing parts from reference TRBV9 and TRBJ2-2): DSGVTQTPKHLITATGQRVTLRCSPRSGDLSVYWYQQSLDQGLQFLIQYYNGEERAKGNILERFSAQQFPDLHSELNLSSLELGDSALYFCASRPGTGNTGELFFGEGSRLTVL.

Comment on this clone: The sample carries other DNA sequences with the same CDR3. The chain carries TRBV30 and TRBJ2-1, with 12 bases identical to TRBD2. The V gene's germline CDR1 is GTSNPN and CDR2 SVGIG (reference sequence). Germline trimming cut 4 bases from V and 6 bases from J; bases unmatched to any gene: 1. CDR3 length: 13 amino acids. CDR3 sequence: CAWKLAGGNEQFF. CDR3 bases: TGTGCCTGGAAACTAGCGGGGGGCAATGAGCAGTTCTTC.

J is TRBJ2-7 and V is TRBV6-1, with D hard to call. The length of the CDR3 is 15 residues. Germline V gene lookup returns CDR1 MNHNS and CDR2 SASEGT. Trimming took 3 bases from V and 4 from J, leaving 16 bases between them. CDR3 sequence: CASSDASLLGYEQYF. CDR3 in DNA: TGTGCCAGCAGTGATGCGAGCCTCTTAGGTTACGAGCAGTACTTC.

V is TRBV7-8 and J is TRBJ1-6; D remains unclear. Trimming removed 1 base from V and 9 bases from J, with 4 bases in between. CDR1 and CDR2 (germline): SGHVS, FQNEAQ. The CDR3 runs to 12 residues. CDR3 region: CASSLEGSPLHF. As DNA, the CDR3 is TGTGCCAGCAGCTTAGAGGGTTCACCCCTCCACTTT. Combining the CDR3 with reference TRBV7-8 and TRBJ1-6 gives the whole variable domain GAGVSQSPRYKVAKRGQDVALRCDPISGHVSLFWYQQALGQGPEFLTYFQNEAQLDKSGLPSDRFFAERPEGSVSTLKIQRTQQEDSAVYLCASSLEGSPLHFGNGTRLTVT.

The genes are TRBV2 and TRBJ2-2, with 8 positions matching TRBD2. V lost 4 bases to trimming and J lost 2 bases; unmatched junction nucleotides: 9. The germline V gene encodes CDR1 SNHLY and CDR2 FYNNEI. This CDR3 is built from 17 residues. The CDR3 DNA reads as TGTGCCAGCAGTGGGGCTTGGGGACTAGGCAACACCGGGGAGCTGTTTTTT. Amino acid sequence: CASSGAWGLGNTGELFF.